Listed below are T cell receptor beta chains from one sample, sequenced in a study of T-cell memory formation after mild COVID-19. Each CDR3 protein gets one entry after TCRdb re-called the 5' RACE reads with MiXCR. The table lists about 210,000 distinct CDR3 sequences, around 26% of them singletons, with 9.5% to 12% in the top ten. Source material: PBMCs or a T cell subset sorted from them (not recorded which). The receptors derive from an adult woman who had mild COVID-19 (a few samples of this study predate the infection). Cell type and time point are not known. The CDR3 runs from the conserved cysteine through the conserved F or W. Each record gives: J gene, V gene, clone size, D gene, CDR3 protein, CDR3 DNA. A D gene is named only where the DNA matches it firmly. The size of a clone is reported for some rows only, either as once, few or many, or as a class for expanded clones.

TRBJ2-1,TRBV24-1,-,-,CATGRNYNEQFF,TGTGCCACCGGCAGGAATTACAATGAGCAGTTCTTC
TRBJ2-7,TRBV7-9,many,-,CASSDTNEGAGEQYF,TGTGCCAGCAGCGACACAAATGAGGGGGCGGGGGAGCAGTACTTC
TRBJ1-2,TRBV29-1,few,-,CSVGSALTAYGYTF,TGCAGCGTCGGTTCGGCTCTCACAGCCTATGGCTACACCTTC
TRBJ2-5,TRBV20-1,-,TRBD2,CSARDLGRLAGVGETQYF,TGCAGTGCTAGAGATCTTGGGAGACTAGCGGGAGTCGGGGAGACCCAGTACTTC
TRBJ2-3,TRBV7-2,many,-,CASSLRPSAGTDTQYF,TGTGCCAGCAGCTTACGACCTTCAGCGGGTACAGATACGCAGTATTTT
TRBJ1-2,TRBV19,few,-,CASSIGSGYTF,TGTGCCAGTAGTATCGGCAGTGGCTACACCTTC
TRBJ2-1,TRBV11-2,-,TRBD1,CASSIPDRGRRSYEQFF,TGTGCCAGCAGCATCCCGGACAGGGGGCGCCGTAGTTATGAGCAGTTCTTC
TRBJ1-2,TRBV12-3/TRBV12-4,-,-,CASTAEGTVYGYTF,TGTGCCAGCACCGCTGAAGGAACAGTCTATGGCTACACCTTC
TRBJ1-6,TRBV6-4,few,-,CASSDGSTGSNSPLHF,TGTGCCAGCAGTGACGGGTCCACGGGAAGTAATTCACCCCTCCACTTT
TRBJ2-7,TRBV6-5,many,TRBD1,CASSPSLDRGYEQYF,TGTGCCAGCAGTCCCTCCCTCGACAGGGGCTACGAGCAGTACTTC
TRBJ2-7,TRBV5-1,-,TRBD1,CASSTRGQGRHEQYF,TGCGCCAGCAGCACTAGGGGACAGGGCCGCCACGAGCAGTACTTC
TRBJ2-6,TRBV28,-,-,CASGGVGGANVLTF,TGTGCCAGCGGAGGGGTAGGAGGGGCCAACGTCCTGACTTTC
TRBJ1-4,TRBV5-1,few,TRBD1,CASSPGTGIPNEKLFF,TGCGCCAGCAGCCCCGGGACAGGGATCCCTAATGAAAAACTGTTTTTT
TRBJ2-1,TRBV20-1,many,TRBD2,CSASEGLAREQFF,TGCAGTGCTAGCGAGGGACTAGCTAGGGAGCAGTTCTTC
TRBJ1-1,TRBV20-1,-,-,CSSDRHTEAFF,TGCAGTTCCGACAGGCACACTGAAGCTTTCTTT
TRBJ2-1,TRBV5-1,-,-,CASRRENEQFF,TGCGCCAGCAGGAGGGAGAATGAGCAGTTCTTC